This T cell receptor beta chain came from a study of vaccination effects on CD4 cells after COVID-19. Only in-frame clones appear in the TCRdb table, and some are missing; sequencing was by immunoSEQ multiplex PCR. Of about 60,000 clones listed, roughly 78% are singletons. With regard to this clone: Antigen unknown.

CD4+ T cells specific for antigen were expanded with viral peptide pools by the ViraFEST assay before sequencing. Between days 9 and 10 of culture, CD4+ T cells were separated out. BNT162b2 vaccine or mRNA-1273 vaccine was given to participants in two doses. Vaccine recipients, nucleocapsid antibody negative, had no prior SARS-CoV-2 infection. Fresh IL-2-containing medium replaced half the medium on days 3 and 7. V was clipped by 1 base and J by 4 bases, with 15 bases between them. This CDR3 contains 16 residues. Germline CDR1 is SGHNT and CDR2 is YYREEE (reference sequence). The chain is built from TRBV5-4 and TRBJ2-1; no reliable D call. The sequencing here drew on CD4+ T cells from PBMCs cultured with HCoV-OC43 spike peptides, taken after COVID-19 vaccination. This sample's subset: HCoV-OC43 spike overlapping peptide pool stimulation. The clonotype comes from a human donor who received a COVID-19 vaccine. As DNA, the CDR3 is TGTGCCAGCAGCTTGTCAAGCACTATTTTTTACAATGAGCAGTTCTTC. It encodes CASSLSSTIFYNEQFF.